This is a list of T cell receptor beta chains from one sample in a study of cytomegalovirus exposure and HLA in healthy donors. The data were produced by immunoSEQ multiplex PCR, yet TCRdb's version contains in-frame clones alone and is incomplete. The data hold about 170,000 clones, with around 84% observed a single time. The sequenced sample consisted of PBMCs. All receptors derive from a man aged 25-45 years in good health and CMV-seropositive. CDR3s include the opening cysteine and the closing phenylalanine or tryptophan. Each record gives: J gene, V gene, CDR3 protein.

J gene: TRBJ1-1; V gene: TRBV18; CDR3 protein: CASSPMDRGGTEAFF
J gene: TRBJ2-3; V gene: TRBV10-3; CDR3 protein: CAISAGTSSDTQYF
J gene: TRBJ1-1; V gene: TRBV2; CDR3 protein: CASSADRLINTEAFF
J gene: TRBJ2-2; V gene: TRBV9; CDR3 protein: CASSVGILGPTRGELFF
J gene: TRBJ2-2; V gene: TRBV11-3; CDR3 protein: CASSLTSGGTGELFF
J gene: TRBJ1-2; V gene: TRBV18; CDR3 protein: CASSPAGSSEGYTF
J gene: TRBJ2-1; V gene: TRBV4-1; CDR3 protein: CASSVRLAGVDEQFF
J gene: TRBJ2-3; V gene: TRBV4-3; CDR3 protein: CASSQDREGPQYF
J gene: TRBJ1-3; V gene: TRBV9; CDR3 protein: CASSVKMAVSGNTIYF
J gene: TRBJ2-6; V gene: TRBV18; CDR3 protein: CASSPLQNSGANVLTF
J gene: TRBJ2-1; V gene: TRBV27; CDR3 protein: CASSLAFSGNEQFF
J gene: TRBJ1-2; V gene: TRBV7-2; CDR3 protein: CASSFGGTGNYGYTF
J gene: TRBJ1-4; V gene: TRBV9; CDR3 protein: CASSVGGNEKLFF
J gene: TRBJ2-7; V gene: TRBV10-3; CDR3 protein: CAINPGGSYEQYF
J gene: TRBJ1-5; V gene: TRBV4-3; CDR3 protein: CASSQDQDGDQPQHF
J gene: TRBJ2-1; V gene: TRBV19; CDR3 protein: CASSIREVIVNEQFF
J gene: TRBJ2-1; V gene: TRBV4-2; CDR3 protein: CASSQAGTSGRGEQFF
J gene: TRBJ2-7; V gene: TRBV6-1; CDR3 protein: CASSESPDRVREQYF
J gene: TRBJ2-2; V gene: TRBV4-3; CDR3 protein: CASSQWMEGELFF
J gene: TRBJ2-1; V gene: TRBV25-1; CDR3 protein: CASRGTSEVGEQFF
J gene: TRBJ2-2; V gene: TRBV5-4; CDR3 protein: CASSFYRPSNTGELFF
J gene: TRBJ1-5; V gene: TRBV28; CDR3 protein: CASSLGQGAYQPQHF
J gene: TRBJ2-1; V gene: TRBV15; CDR3 protein: CATSRWRDRYGDEQFF
J gene: TRBJ2-1; V gene: TRBV19; CDR3 protein: CASRWGEIVNEQFF
J gene: TRBJ1-5; V gene: TRBV6-6; CDR3 protein: CASSYRTGDQPQHF
J gene: TRBJ2-1; V gene: TRBV11-2; CDR3 protein: CASSLDRYRDNEQFF
J gene: TRBJ1-5; V gene: TRBV19; CDR3 protein: CASSSGQVLNQPQHF
J gene: TRBJ2-7; V gene: TRBV14; CDR3 protein: CASSQGRGGPYEQYF
J gene: TRBJ2-7; V gene: TRBV6-6; CDR3 protein: CASSYSIRGYYEQYF
J gene: TRBJ1-5; V gene: TRBV5-1; CDR3 protein: CASSWGPTDQPQHF
J gene: TRBJ1-5; V gene: TRBV28; CDR3 protein: CASRTTLFGGTINQPQHF
J gene: TRBJ2-3; V gene: TRBV12-5; CDR3 protein: CASGLVRVVLRDTQYF
J gene: TRBJ1-6; V gene: TRBV27; CDR3 protein: CASSARPANSPLHF